A selection of T cell receptor beta chains follows, all from one sample in a study of OX40 agonist ivuxolimab in advanced cancers. Sequencing used immunoSEQ multiplex PCR; TCRdb keeps in-frame clones, though not all of them. The repertoire includes 50,000 to 70,000 clones, roughly 89% of them detected once, and 1.2% sits in the top ten. The sample in question was CD4+ or CD8+ T cells sorted from blood, obtained in a trial of the OX40 agonist ivuxolimab. Source of these receptors: an adult with an advanced solid tumor such as melanoma, head and neck, liver or kidney cancer. Both conserved end residues are part of each CDR3. Each record gives: D gene, J gene, V gene, clone size, CDR3 protein, CDR3 DNA. The D gene is left open where the match is weak. Clone sizes are given selectively: once, few, many, or a class where the clone is expanded.

>TRBD1|TRBJ1-4|TRBV2|few
CASSDEQGKKLFF
TGTGCCAGCAGTGATGAACAGGGGAAAAAACTGTTTTTT
>NA|TRBJ1-2|TRBV6-1|once
CASSYGGGYTF
TGTGCCAGCAGTTACGGCGGCGGCTACACCTTC
>NA|TRBJ1-2|TRBV5-1|NA
CASSFRTNSDDLAYGYTF
TGCGCCAGCAGCTTTCGGACAAATTCTGATGATCTGGCCTATGGCTACACCTTC
>NA|TRBJ1-1|TRBV18|few
CASSRTARMNTEAFF
TGTGCCAGCTCCCGAACCGCCAGGATGAACACTGAAGCTTTCTTT
>NA|TRBJ1-2|TRBV6-1|NA
CASSAQSDGYTF
TGTGCCAGCAGTGCCCAATCGGATGGCTACACCTTC
>TRBD2|TRBJ2-1|TRBV7-9|NA
CASHTGTSGRGEQFF
TGTGCCAGTCACACCGGGACTAGCGGGAGAGGGGAGCAGTTCTTC
>TRBD1|TRBJ2-5|TRBV5-1|NA
CASSLDGQGAQETQYF
TGCGCCAGCAGCTTGGACGGACAGGGGGCACAAGAGACCCAGTACTTC
>TRBD2|TRBJ2-2|TRBV6-5|NA
CASAGTTRNTGELFF
TGTGCCAGCGCCGGGACTACGAGGAACACCGGGGAGCTGTTTTTT
>NA|TRBJ2-5|TRBV28|NA
CASSTTGQSQETQYF
TGTGCCAGCAGTACGACCGGACAGAGCCAAGAGACCCAGTACTTC
>NA|TRBJ2-3|TRBV5-4|NA
CASSPSGGSDTQYF
TGTGCCAGCAGCCCCTCTGGGGGTTCCGATACGCAGTATTTT
>NA|TRBJ2-5|TRBV29-1|NA
CSVVGFSSQETQYF
TGCAGCGTTGTAGGCTTCAGTTCTCAAGAGACCCAGTACTTC
>NA|TRBJ2-5|TRBV5-1|NA
CASSLVGQETQYF
TGCGCCAGCAGCTTGGTTGGGCAAGAGACCCAGTACTTC
>TRBD1|TRBJ2-7|TRBV14|NA
CASSQSGTGKYEQYF
TGTGCCAGCAGCCAATCCGGGACAGGGAAATACGAGCAGTACTTC
>NA|TRBJ2-2|TRBV30|NA
CAWNLQGNTGELFF
TGTGCCTGGAATCTACAGGGGAACACCGGGGAGCTGTTTTTT
>TRBD2|TRBJ2-5|TRBV7-9|NA
CASSLSSGRVVETQYF
TGTGCCAGCAGCCTATCTAGCGGGAGGGTCGTAGAGACCCAGTACTTC
>TRBD1|TRBJ2-2|TRBV6-1|NA
CASSEGQGVTGELFF
TGTGCCAGCAGTGAGGGACAGGGGGTGACCGGGGAGCTGTTTTTT
>TRBD2|TRBJ2-3|TRBV19|few
CASSNLAGADTQYF
TGTGCCAGTAGTAATCTAGCGGGAGCAGATACGCAGTATTTT
>NA|TRBJ2-5|TRBV28|NA
CASSRPGQQETQYF
TGTGCCAGCAGTCGCCCGGGGCAACAAGAGACCCAGTACTTC
>NA|TRBJ1-5|TRBV7-8|NA
CASSFNGQPQHF
TGTGCCAGCAGCTTCAACGGGCAGCCCCAGCATTTT
>NA|TRBJ2-7|TRBV5-1|NA
CASSLIGVDEQYF
TGCGCCAGCAGCTTGATTGGGGTGGACGAGCAGTACTTC
>NA|TRBJ1-5|TRBV30|few
CAWTLGEGMSNQPQHF
TGTGCCTGGACTCTAGGCGAGGGGATGAGCAATCAGCCCCAGCATTTT
>TRBD1|TRBJ1-2|TRBV6-5|NA
CASSWTTGGYYGYTF
TGTGCCAGCAGTTGGACGACAGGGGGCTACTATGGCTACACCTTC
>NA|TRBJ1-2|TRBV5-1|NA
CASSPDAEGGGYTF
TGCGCCAGCAGCCCCGACGCGGAGGGTGGCGGCTACACCTTC
>NA|TRBJ2-7|TRBV11-2|NA
CASSKQGYEQYF
TGTGCCAGCAGCAAGCAGGGCTACGAGCAGTACTTC
>TRBD2|TRBJ2-3|TRBV6-4|NA
CASSKREGTDTQYF
TGTGCCAGCAGTAAGCGGGAGGGCACAGATACGCAGTATTTT
>TRBD1|TRBJ1-1|TRBV5-6|NA
CASTFDRGLGTEAFF
TGTGCCAGCACCTTTGACAGGGGGCTGGGGACTGAAGCTTTCTTT
>NA|TRBJ1-3|TRBV6-6|NA
CASRQGTGNTIYF
TGTGCCAGCAGACAGGGTACTGGAAACACCATATATTTT
>TRBD1|TRBJ1-2|TRBV10-1|once
CASSGGQGDGYTF
TGCGCCAGCAGTGGAGGCCAGGGGGATGGCTACACCTTC
>NA|TRBJ2-7|TRBV5-1|NA
CASSSAGNYEQYF
TGCGCCAGCAGCTCTGCAGGGAACTACGAGCAGTACTTC
>TRBD2|TRBJ2-2|TRBV5-1|NA
CASSQPGTSGSLTGELFF
TGCGCCAGCAGCCAGCCCGGGACTAGCGGGAGCCTAACCGGGGAGCTGTTTTTT
>NA|TRBJ2-5|TRBV11-3|NA
CASSPWETQYF
TGTGCCAGCAGCCCGTGGGAGACCCAGTACTTC
>NA|TRBJ2-7|TRBV23-1|NA
CTSETPTYEQYF
TGCACCAGCGAGACTCCTACCTACGAGCAGTACTTC
>NA|TRBJ1-1|TRBV27|NA
CASSRAFMNTEAFF
TGTGCCAGCAGCAGGGCTTTCATGAACACTGAAGCTTTCTTT
>NA|TRBJ2-6|TRBV28|NA
CASTPGQETGANVLTF
TGTGCCAGCACCCCCGGCCAAGAAACTGGGGCCAACGTCCTGACTTTC
>TRBD1|TRBJ1-4|TRBV5-1|NA
CASSLDAQGANEKLFF
TGCGCCAGCAGCTTGGACGCTCAGGGGGCGAATGAAAAACTGTTTTTT
>NA|TRBJ2-1|TRBV6-1|NA
CAGSRIPSSYNEQFF
TGTGCCGGCAGTAGAATCCCGAGCTCCTACAATGAGCAGTTCTTC
>NA|TRBJ2-3|TRBV5-1|NA
CASSSDSTDTQYF
TGCGCCAGCAGCTCGGACAGCACAGATACGCAGTATTTT
>TRBD2|TRBJ2-1|TRBV6-1|few
CASTGGGNEQFF
TGTGCCAGCACGGGGGGGGGAAATGAGCAGTTCTTC
>TRBD2|TRBJ2-1|TRBV4-2|NA
CASSQAVEASGTNEQFF
TGTGCCAGCAGCCAAGCCGTAGAGGCTAGCGGGACCAATGAGCAGTTCTTC
>TRBD1|TRBJ2-3|TRBV9|NA
CASSPTQGSTDTQYF
TGTGCCAGCAGCCCAACACAGGGGAGCACAGATACGCAGTATTTT
>NA|TRBJ2-7|TRBV6-1|NA
CASSVMHLGDLEQYF
TGTGCCAGCAGTGTTATGCACTTGGGGGATCTCGAGCAGTACTTC
>TRBD1|TRBJ2-1|TRBV19|NA
CASSTRDRDLNEQFF
TGTGCCAGTAGTACCCGGGACAGGGACCTCAATGAGCAGTTCTTC
>TRBD1|TRBJ2-1|TRBV14|NA
CASSQQGAPVEQFF
TGTGCCAGCAGCCAACAGGGGGCGCCGGTGGAGCAGTTCTTC
>NA|TRBJ1-2|TRBV6-5|NA
CASSSSGGTLERGYTF
TGTGCCAGCAGTTCGAGTGGTGGGACACTCGAGAGGGGCTACACCTTC
>NA|TRBJ2-2|TRBV19|NA
CASSRRVSGGGELFF
TGTGCCAGTAGCCGCCGGGTGTCTGGGGGCGGGGAGCTGTTTTTT
>NA|TRBJ2-5|TRBV12-5|NA
CASGYRETQYF
TGTGCTAGTGGTTATCGGGAGACCCAGTACTTC